This entry lists 27 T cell receptor beta chains sequenced from one sample in a study of T cell repertoires in cytomegalovirus infection. TCRdb used MiXCR to reprocess the reads, holding one entry per CDR3 protein. The sample yields under 300,000 distinct CDR3 sequences, around 15% seen once. Sample: CD8+ T cells from PBMCs. These receptors were obtained from a human donor in good health (CMV status not recorded). Some clones in this sample may be carry-over from other donors' samples.

This clonotype was seen more than once but under ten times. This chain uses TRBV25-1 with TRBJ1-5; no reliable D call. The CDR3 has 14 amino acids. V lost 1 base, J lost 5 bases, and 9 bases lay in between. CDR1 is MGHDK, CDR2 SYGVNS, per germline. CDR3 DNA sequence: TGTGCCAGCAGTGAATTCCTTAGTTATCAGCCCCAGCATTTT. Amino acid sequence: CASSEFLSYQPQHF.

This rearrangement joins TRBV28 to TRBJ2-1, with a weak D call TRBD1 (5 bases). Trimming shortened V by 4 bases and J by 2 bases, and 12 bases separated the two germline ends. CDR1 MDHEN and CDR2 SYDVKM come from the germline V gene. CDR3 length equals 15 residues. The CDR3 loop is CASSSKKTAYNEQFF. Written as DNA, the CDR3 is TGTGCCAGCAGTTCCAAGAAGACAGCCTACAATGAGCAGTTCTTC.

Only a few counts were recorded for this clonotype. This chain connects TRBV29-1 to TRBJ1-2, with D hard to call. CDR1 and CDR2 (germline): SQVTM, ANQGSEA. The CDR3 loop spans 14 amino acids. The V end was cut by 0 bases, the J end by 4 bases, with 12 bases between. DNA of the CDR3: TGCAGCGTTGAAGAGGACGGGCCTTTCTATGGCTACACCTTC. Residues: CSVEEDGPFYGYTF.

This clonotype has more than one count but fewer than ten. This chain uses TRBV4-3 with TRBJ2-1, with D perhaps being TRBD1 or TRBD2 (5 bases each). Trimming stripped 0 bases from V and 0 bases from J, with 9 bases between. Germline V gives CDR1 LGHNA, CDR2 YSLEER. This CDR3 has 16 residues. CDR3 protein: CASSQEWGSSYNEQFF. As DNA, the CDR3 is TGCGCCAGCAGCCAAGAGTGGGGGAGCTCCTACAATGAGCAGTTCTTC.

V is TRBV7-9 and J is TRBJ2-7; perhaps D is TRBD1 or TRBD2 (5 bases each). V was pared by 5 bases and J by 2 bases, with 22 bases between. Germline lookup yields CDR1 SEHNR and CDR2 FQNEAQ (reference sequence). The CDR3 is made up of 17 amino acids. CDR3 sequence (DNA): TGTGCCAGCAGCCCCGCTAAGATTGGGGGAAAAGCCTACGAGCAGTACTTC. Its protein product is CASSPAKIGGKAYEQYF.

This clonotype was counted ten times or more. Written as DNA, the CDR3 is TGTGCCAGCAGCTGGCGGGGGGGCGACGAGCAGTACTTC. Translating gives CASSWRGGDEQYF. The chain carries TRBV7-2 and TRBJ2-7, with 9 bases lining up with TRBD2. Germline-derived CDR1 and CDR2 are SGHTA and FQGNSA. The CDR3 has 13 residues. Germline trimming cut 4 bases from V and 5 bases from J; bases unmatched to any gene: 3.

This clonotype has a handful of counts. The chain recombines TRBV24-1 with TRBJ2-1, with D tentatively TRBD1 (6 bases). Trimming cost V 7 bases and J 5 bases, with 17 bases left between them. The CDR3 is made up of 15 amino acids. Germline V lookup: CDR1 KGHDR, CDR2 SFDVKD. The CDR3 DNA sequence: TGTGCCACCAGGAACCGGGACACACCCAACAATGAGCAGTTCTTC. It translates to CATRNRDTPNNEQFF.

In this sample, this clonotype turned up many times. V and J are TRBV29-1 and TRBJ2-5; 10 bases line up with TRBD1. V was clipped by 4 bases and J by 1 base; unmatched bases: 3. The CDR3 extends over 14 amino acids. Looked up from germline, CDR1 is SQVTM and CDR2 is ANQGSEA. CDR3 protein: CSVVDRGPQETQYF. CDR3 nucleotide sequence: TGCAGCGTTGTTGACAGGGGGCCCCAAGAGACCCAGTACTTC.

This clonotype occurred many times. This chain uses TRBV4-1 with TRBJ1-2, with a tentative D call TRBD1 (5 bases). The CDR3 length is 16 residues. Germline values: CDR1 MGHRA, CDR2 YSYEKL. Trimming removed 3 bases from V and 4 bases from J, with 18 bases in between. The CDR3 loop is CASSHHIESQGYGYTF. DNA for the CDR3: TGCGCCAGCAGCCACCACATAGAGAGCCAGGGCTATGGCTACACCTTC.

This clonotype was recorded a few times. The chain employs TRBV6-5 and TRBJ2-3; 7 positions match TRBD1. V shed 0 bases and J 4 bases; nucleotides not matched to a gene: 4. Germline values: CDR1 MNHEY, CDR2 SVGAGI. The CDR3 is made up of 15 amino acids. As DNA, the CDR3 is TGTGCCAGCAGTTACTCGGCCAGGGGGTCAGATACGCAGTATTTT. This gives the protein CASSYSARGSDTQYF.

This chain connects TRBV6-5 to TRBJ1-2; D unresolved. With 3 bases removed from V and 8 bases from J, the gap between germline ends came to 19 bases. This CDR3 is 15 amino acids long. CDR1 MNHEY and CDR2 SVGAGI come from the germline V gene. In nucleotides, the CDR3 is TGTGCCAGCAGTTATTTCCAAGAGGCAATCTCGGGCTACACCTTC. Protein: CASSYFQEAISGYTF.

The table lists this clonotype with a few counts. The chain uses TRBV6-2 or TRBV6-3 and TRBJ2-2; D may be TRBD1 (5 bases). V was clipped by 0 bases and J by 7 bases, with 18 bases between them. This CDR3 spans 17 amino acids. CDR1 is MNHEY, CDR2 SVGEGT, per germline. CDR3 sequence (DNA): TGTGCCAGCAGTTACTCCACAGGACCCCGTTTGATCGGGGAGCTGTTTTTT. Translated, it gives CASSYSTGPRLIGELFF.

The J gene is TRBJ1-5, the V gene TRBV28; D gene unclear. Germline loops: CDR1 MDHEN, CDR2 SYDVKM. The CDR3 runs 12 residues. Between the trimmed V and J ends, which lost 5 bases and 7 bases, there was a span of 9 bases. This CDR3 reads CASSHPGQPQHF. The CDR3 nucleotides read TGTGCCAGCAGTCACCCGGGGCAGCCCCAGCATTTT.

This clonotype was recorded many times. The rearrangement links TRBV7-6 to TRBJ2-2, with 7 bases lining up with TRBD1. With V trimmed by 4 bases and J by 0 bases, 11 bases remained unmatched. Germline V gene data show CDR1 as SGHVS and CDR2 as FNYEAQ. The CDR3 length is 18 residues. The CDR3 protein is CASSSAENRGSNTGELFF. The CDR3 nucleotides are TGTGCCAGCAGCTCGGCCGAGAACAGGGGATCGAACACCGGGGAGCTGTTTTTT.

The chain joins TRBV28 to TRBJ2-7; D is unclear. From germline, CDR1 is MDHEN and CDR2 SYDVKM. This CDR3 spans 14 amino acids. The V end was cut by 6 bases, the J end by 4 bases, with 16 bases between. The CDR3 protein is CASRRRAGNYEQYF. Here the CDR3 DNA reads TGTGCCAGCAGGCGAAGGGCCGGCAATTACGAGCAGTACTTC.

The CDR3 DNA follows: TGTGCCAGCAGCTCCGCCGAAGGGCGGAGCTCCTACGAGCAGTACTTC. Protein sequence: CASSSAEGRSSYEQYF. The genes are TRBV7-9 and TRBJ2-7, with unresolved D. The length of the CDR3 is 16 residues. Germline CDR1 reads SEHNR; CDR2 reads FQNEAQ (reference sequence). V was clipped by 4 bases and J by 0 bases, with 16 bases between them.

This clonotype came up many times. The chain recombines TRBV7-2 with TRBJ2-3, with D possibly being TRBD2 (6 bases). CDR3 length: 15 amino acids. V was clipped by 5 bases and J by 0 bases, with 12 bases between them. CDR1 and CDR2 from the germline V gene are SGHTA and FQGNSA. The CDR3 loop is CASSPGTSSTDTQYF. The CDR3 DNA reads as TGTGCCAGCAGCCCCGGGACTTCTAGCACAGATACGCAGTATTTT.

The rearrangement links TRBV2 to TRBJ2-2; D perhaps matches TRBD2 (6 bases). The CDR3 consists of 14 residues. V shed 7 bases and J shed 4 bases, with 13 bases lying between them. The V gene's germline CDR1 is SNHLY and CDR2 FYNNEI. DNA for the CDR3: TGTGCCAGCATGGGACTCGATTTCACCGGGGAGCTGTTTTTT. As protein: CASMGLDFTGELFF.

The V and J genes are TRBV12-3 or TRBV12-4 and TRBJ1-5; D gene uncertain. The ends were cut back, 7 bases at V and 3 bases at J, with 16 bases in the middle. The CDR3 loop spans 15 amino acids. The CDR3 here is CASTTVGFANQPQHF. In DNA, the CDR3 is TGTGCCAGCACCACCGTCGGGTTCGCCAATCAGCCCCAGCATTTT.

The chain couples TRBV20-1 to TRBJ2-7; possible D gene TRBD1, 6 bases. Germline V gene lookup returns CDR1 DFQATT and CDR2 SNEGSKA (reference sequence). This CDR3 is 15 amino acids long. V was trimmed by 3 bases and J by 5 bases, leaving 20 bases between them. The CDR3 is CSASSRDNTRHEQYF. Here the CDR3 DNA reads TGCAGTGCTAGTTCCCGGGACAATACACGACACGAGCAGTACTTC.

V usage is TRBV20-1 and J usage is TRBJ2-2, with D maybe TRBD2 (5 bases). V was clipped by 3 bases and J by 3 bases, with 11 bases between them. This CDR3 has 14 residues. Looked up from germline, CDR1 is DFQATT and CDR2 is SNEGSKA (reference sequence). CDR3 sequence (DNA): TGCAGTGCTAGGGACTTGAACTACACCGGGGAGCTGTTTTTT. This translates into CSARDLNYTGELFF.

This clonotype was observed at least ten times. The J gene is TRBJ2-7, the V gene TRBV7-2, with D tentatively TRBD2 (6 bases). The ends were cut back, 7 bases at V and 0 bases at J, with 10 bases in the middle. The germline CDR1 and CDR2 sequences are SGHTA and FQGNSA. The CDR3 has 13 residues. CDR3 bases: TGTGCCAGCACCCAGACTAGCTCCTACGAGCAGTACTTC. This translates into CASTQTSSYEQYF.

The chain employs TRBV7-6 and TRBJ2-1; a weak D match, TRBD2 (5 bases). Germline V CDR1 and CDR2: SGHVS, FNYEAQ. V shed 1 base and J shed 7 bases, with 14 bases lying between them. This CDR3 has 15 amino acids. Here the CDR3 reads CASSLEIGGGNEQFF. The CDR3 bases are TGTGCCAGCAGCTTAGAAATCGGCGGCGGGAATGAGCAGTTCTTC.

This clonotype was counted between two and nine times. The chain carries TRBV5-1 and TRBJ1-1; D perhaps matches TRBD1 (5 bases). Trimming shortened V by 0 bases and J by 4 bases, and 13 bases separated the two germline ends. In germline, CDR1 is SGHRS, CDR2 YFSETQ. This CDR3 has 15 residues. CDR3 DNA: TGCGCCAGCAGCTTGGATGGGGGAGGGGTCACTGAAGCTTTCTTT. Encoded protein: CASSLDGGGVTEAFF. Looking up the rest from reference TRBV5-1 and TRBJ1-1 gives the full variable domain: KAGVTQTPRYLIKTRGQQVTLSCSPISGHRSVSWYQQTPGQGLQFLFEYFSETQRNKGNFPGRFSGRQFSNSRSEMNVSTLELGDSALYLCASSLDGGGVTEAFFGQGTRLTVV.

The rearrangement uses TRBV13 and TRBJ1-1, with 8 positions matching TRBD1. The CDR3 spans 15 residues. Germline CDR1 reads PRHDT; CDR2 reads FYEKMQ (reference sequence). With V trimmed by 4 bases and J by 1 base, 5 bases remained unmatched. The CDR3 protein is CASSSPDRANTEAFF. The CDR3 region has the DNA TGTGCCAGCAGCTCGCCGGACAGGGCGAACACTGAAGCTTTCTTT.

This clonotype was counted only a few times. The chain joins TRBV29-1 to TRBJ2-5; 10 bases are shared with TRBD1. Germline values: CDR1 SQVTM, CDR2 ANQGSEA. This CDR3 contains 16 residues. After removal of 3 bases from V and 4 bases from J, the junction contained 11 bases not matched to a gene. CDR3 DNA sequence: TGCAGCGTTGACGCTAGGCGACAGGGGGCTCGAGAGACCCAGTACTTC. It yields the protein CSVDARRQGARETQYF.

The sample holds many counts of this clonotype. This chain joins TRBV6-6 and TRBJ2-1; D might be TRBD2 (5 bases). This CDR3 is 15 amino acids long. Trimming stripped 5 bases from V and 2 bases from J, with 13 bases between. The germline V gene has CDR1 MNHNY and CDR2 SVGAGI (reference sequence). CDR3 nucleotides: TGTGCCAGCAGTCCAACTAGGCCCGCCTACAATGAGCAGTTCTTC. Amino acids: CASSPTRPAYNEQFF.